This is a list of T cell receptor beta chains from one sample in a study of vaccination effects on CD4 cells after COVID-19. These TCRs are of unknown antigen specificity. The method was immunoSEQ multiplex PCR; TCRdb's version includes in-frame clones alone and lacks a portion of them. The table has tens of thousands of clones, over 65% seen once. Sequencing was performed on CD4+ T cells from PBMCs cultured without peptide, taken after COVID-19 vaccination. The receptors originated from a human donor who received a COVID-19 vaccine. Each CDR3 is given with its conserved first and last residue. D genes are given only for firm matches. The listing skips clone size in some rows; elsewhere it reads once, few, many or a size class.

j_call | clone_size | v_call | d_call | cdr3_aa | cdr3_nt
TRBJ2-3 | NA | TRBV12-3/TRBV12-4 | NA | CASRLTDTQYF | TGTGCCAGCAGACTCACAGATACGCAGTATTTT
TRBJ2-5 | NA | TRBV30 | NA | CAWSVGGGEETQYF | TGTGCCTGGAGTGTCGGTGGGGGCGAAGAGACCCAGTACTTC
TRBJ2-2 | NA | TRBV27 | NA | CASSLRTEGTGELFF | TGTGCCAGCAGCCTCCGGACAGAAGGAACCGGGGAGCTGTTTTTT
TRBJ1-1 | NA | TRBV7-8 | NA | CASSREQGLDTEAFF | TGTGCCAGCAGCCGAGAACAGGGATTGGACACTGAAGCTTTCTTT
TRBJ1-2 | NA | TRBV6-5 | TRBD1 | CASSYSNRGRGYGYTF | TGTGCCAGCAGTTACTCAAACAGGGGGCGCGGCTATGGCTACACCTTC
TRBJ2-1 | NA | TRBV2 | NA | CASRGDSYNEQFF | TGTGCCTCCCGCGGGGATTCCTACAATGAGCAGTTCTTC
TRBJ1-6 | NA | TRBV27 | NA | CASSEGPSYQGSPLHF | TGTGCCAGCAGTGAGGGACCGTCATACCAGGGGTCACCCCTCCACTTT
TRBJ1-5 | NA | TRBV28 | NA | CASSPTERRNQPQHF | TGTGCCAGCAGTCCGACCGAAAGGCGCAATCAGCCCCAGCATTTT
TRBJ2-5 | NA | TRBV2 | NA | CASSEKTQYF | TGTGCCAGCAGTGAAAAGACCCAGTACTTC
TRBJ1-2 | NA | TRBV28 | NA | CASSFLTGGAYGYTF | TGTGCCAGCAGTTTCTTGACAGGTGGGGCCTATGGCTACACCTTC
TRBJ1-1 | NA | TRBV7-9 | NA | CASSSLRSMNTEAFF | TGTGCCAGCAGCTCCTTAAGGTCCATGAACACTGAAGCTTTCTTT
TRBJ1-5 | few | TRBV19 | NA | CASNNQPQHF | TGTGCCAGTAATAATCAGCCCCAGCATTTT
TRBJ2-3 | NA | TRBV7-2 | TRBD1 | CASSRDRGTDTQYF | TGTGCCAGCAGCAGGGACAGGGGAACAGATACGCAGTATTTT
TRBJ2-2 | NA | TRBV5-1 | NA | CASSLTGDNTGELFF | TGCGCCAGCAGCTTGACCGGGGACAACACCGGGGAGCTGTTTTTT
TRBJ2-3 | once | TRBV19 | NA | CASSIAGPTDTQYF | TGTGCCAGTAGTATCGCGGGACCCACAGATACGCAGTATTTT
TRBJ1-2 | NA | TRBV6-5 | NA | CASSLGPNYGYTF | TGTGCCAGCAGTCTAGGACCTAACTATGGCTACACCTTC
TRBJ2-3 | NA | TRBV5-1 | TRBD1 | CASRKVKLGQEYTDTQYF | TGCGCCAGCAGAAAGGTGAAGCTAGGACAGGAATACACAGATACGCAGTATTTT
TRBJ2-1 | NA | TRBV7-8 | TRBD2 | CASSLGLAGGPTEQFF | TGTGCCAGCAGCCTGGGACTAGCGGGGGGGCCTACTGAGCAGTTCTTC
TRBJ2-5 | once | TRBV12-5 | NA | CASGLVPDGQTFQETQYF | TGTGCTAGTGGTTTGGTACCCGATGGACAGACATTCCAAGAGACCCAGTACTTC
TRBJ1-6 | few | TRBV5-1 | NA | CASRSGTDAAPLHF | TGCGCCAGCAGAAGTGGGACGGACGCCGCACCCCTCCACTTT
TRBJ1-5 | NA | TRBV2 | NA | CASSVEFSNQPQHF | TGTGCCAGCAGTGTAGAATTTAGCAATCAGCCCCAGCATTTT
TRBJ1-2 | NA | TRBV19 | TRBD1 | CASSPGTGGFYGYTF | TGTGCCAGTAGTCCCGGGACAGGGGGTTTCTATGGCTACACCTTC
TRBJ2-3 | NA | TRBV3-1/TRBV3-2 | NA | CASSHPSGVTDTQYF | TGTGCCAGCAGCCATCCGAGCGGAGTTACAGATACGCAGTATTTT
TRBJ2-1 | NA | TRBV5-1 | TRBD1 | CASSGIRDRVHNEQFF | TGCGCCAGCAGCGGAATCCGGGACAGGGTCCACAATGAGCAGTTCTTC
TRBJ2-5 | NA | TRBV5-1 | TRBD1 | CASSLATGGGQETQYF | TGCGCCAGCAGCTTGGCGACAGGGGGCGGACAAGAGACCCAGTACTTC
TRBJ1-5 | NA | TRBV2 | NA | CASSEAAAGSNQPQHF | TGTGCCAGCAGTGAAGCGGCCGCTGGTAGCAATCAGCCCCAGCATTTT
TRBJ1-1 | NA | TRBV3-1/TRBV3-2 | NA | CASSQGTEAFF | TGTGCCAGCAGCCAAGGTACTGAAGCTTTCTTT
TRBJ1-3 | NA | TRBV2 | NA | CASREVRGAGNTIYF | TGTGCCAGCAGGGAAGTTCGGGGGGCTGGAAACACCATATATTTT
TRBJ2-3 | NA | TRBV5-8 | NA | CASPSYPGSSTDTQYF | TGTGCCAGCCCGTCATATCCGGGCAGTAGCACAGATACGCAGTATTTT
TRBJ1-5 | NA | TRBV27 | TRBD1 | CASSLYWTGGQPQHF | TGTGCCAGCAGTTTATATTGGACAGGGGGTCAGCCCCAGCATTTT
TRBJ2-5 | NA | TRBV7-9 | TRBD1 | CASSLGTGDQETQYF | TGTGCCAGCAGCTTAGGGACAGGGGATCAAGAGACCCAGTACTTC
TRBJ2-4 | NA | TRBV4-1 | TRBD2 | CASGASGGTIQYF | TGCGCCAGCGGTGCTAGCGGGGGGACGATTCAGTACTTC
TRBJ2-2 | NA | TRBV6-5 | TRBD2 | CASSYGLRGDTGELFF | TGTGCCAGCAGTTACGGGTTGCGGGGGGACACCGGGGAGCTGTTTTTT
TRBJ1-4 | NA | TRBV6-6 | NA | CASRQGIEGKLFF | TGTGCCAGCCGGCAGGGGATTGAAGGAAAACTGTTTTTT
TRBJ2-2 | few | TRBV29-1 | TRBD2 | CSASGTSVFTGELFF | TGCAGCGCCTCCGGGACTAGCGTCTTCACCGGGGAGCTGTTTTTT
TRBJ2-5 | NA | TRBV18 | NA | CASSPWTVFQETQYF | TGTGCCAGCTCACCCTGGACCGTATTCCAAGAGACCCAGTACTTC
TRBJ1-1 | NA | TRBV12-3/TRBV12-4 | NA | CASRTTGGEAFF | TGTGCCAGCAGAACGACGGGAGGTGAAGCTTTCTTT
TRBJ2-3 | NA | TRBV7-2 | NA | CASSLEGYTQYF | TGTGCCAGCAGCTTAGAAGGCTATACGCAGTATTTT
TRBJ1-1 | NA | TRBV30 | NA | CAQRELGTEAFF | TGTGCCCAGAGGGAACTAGGCACTGAAGCTTTCTTT
TRBJ1-5 | few | TRBV2 | NA | CASRGGSSNQPQHF | TGTGCCAGCAGGGGGGGCAGTAGCAATCAGCCCCAGCATTTT
TRBJ1-5 | NA | TRBV3-1/TRBV3-2 | NA | CASSPESGYSQPQHF | TGTGCCAGCAGCCCCGAATCAGGATACAGCCAGCCCCAGCATTTT
TRBJ1-3 | NA | TRBV28 | NA | CASRRTAGNTIYF | TGTGCCAGCAGGCGGACAGCTGGAAACACCATATATTTT
TRBJ2-1 | NA | TRBV19 | TRBD1 | CASRGQGQFNEQFF | TGTGCCAGTAGAGGACAGGGGCAGTTCAATGAGCAGTTCTTC